The source of this TCR beta chain is a study of blood T cell repertoires in COVID-19. V lost 0 bases, J lost 10 bases, and 22 bases lay in between. The CDR3 spans 17 residues. Germline V gives CDR1 MNHEY, CDR2 SMNVEV (reference sequence). Per the authors' pipeline: The authors estimated nucleated cell counts from reference gene primer amplification. Profiling relied on immunoSEQ multiplex PCR, and the TCRdb table lists in-frame clones only, not all of them. The DNA gave D and trimming, while V, J and clone size come from that table. The sample consists of around 250,000 clones, around 86% of them appearing once.

The clonotype was recovered from a man younger than 35 who had recovered from COVID-19. V and J are TRBV27 and TRBJ2-1, with TRBD2 as a possible D gene (6 bases). The sample comprised PBMCs or T cells enriched from blood (not recorded which). This CDR3 reads CASSLSRVGSFRGEQFF. CDR3 nucleotides: TGTGCCAGCAGTTTATCGAGGGTCGGGTCCTTCCGGGGGGAGCAGTTCTTC.